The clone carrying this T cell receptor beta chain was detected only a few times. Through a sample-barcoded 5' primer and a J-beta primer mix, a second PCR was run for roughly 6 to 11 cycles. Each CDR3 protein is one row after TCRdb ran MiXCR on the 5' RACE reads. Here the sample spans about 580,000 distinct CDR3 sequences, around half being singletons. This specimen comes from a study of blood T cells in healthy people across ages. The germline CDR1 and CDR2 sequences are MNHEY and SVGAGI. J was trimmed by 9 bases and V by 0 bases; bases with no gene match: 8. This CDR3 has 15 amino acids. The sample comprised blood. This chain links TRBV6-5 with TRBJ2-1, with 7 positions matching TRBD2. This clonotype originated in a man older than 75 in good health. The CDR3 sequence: CASSYSSGLEGEQFF. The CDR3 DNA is TGTGCCAGCAGTTACTCCTCAGGACTAGAGGGTGAGCAGTTCTTC.